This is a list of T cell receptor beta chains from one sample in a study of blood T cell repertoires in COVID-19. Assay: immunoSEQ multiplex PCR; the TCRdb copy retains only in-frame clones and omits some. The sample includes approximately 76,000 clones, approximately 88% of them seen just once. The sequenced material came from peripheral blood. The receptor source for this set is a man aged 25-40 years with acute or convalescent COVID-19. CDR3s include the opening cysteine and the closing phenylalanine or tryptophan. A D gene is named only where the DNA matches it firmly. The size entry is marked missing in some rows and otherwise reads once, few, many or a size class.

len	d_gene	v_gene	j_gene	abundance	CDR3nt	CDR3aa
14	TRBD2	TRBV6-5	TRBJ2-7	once	TGTGCCAGCAGTTACCGCGGGGGATCCTACGAGCAGTACTTC	CASSYRGGSYEQYF
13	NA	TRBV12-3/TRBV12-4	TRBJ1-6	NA	TGTGCCAGCAGTCGCGCCCGAGATTCACCCCTCCACTTT	CASSRARDSPLHF
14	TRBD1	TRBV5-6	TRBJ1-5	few	TGTGCCAGCAGTTTGCAGGGGGTAAATCAGCCCCAGCATTTT	CASSLQGVNQPQHF
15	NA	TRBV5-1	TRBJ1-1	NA	TGCGCCAGCAGCTTGTGGCAAGAGGGAGGCACTGAAGCTTTCTTT	CASSLWQEGGTEAFF
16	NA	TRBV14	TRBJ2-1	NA	TGTGCCAGCAGCGCCCAATATATGCCACGGGAGTCTGCGAGGTTCTTC	CASSAQYMPRESARFF
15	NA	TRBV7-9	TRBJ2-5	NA	TGTGCCAGCAGCTTACTAGCTGCGGGTCGAGAGACCCAGTACTTC	CASSLLAAGRETQYF
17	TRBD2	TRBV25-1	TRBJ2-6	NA	TGTGCCAGCAGTGCGAGCGGGAGGGGGTATGGGGCCAACGTCCTGACTTTC	CASSASGRGYGANVLTF
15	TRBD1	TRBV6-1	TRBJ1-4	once	TGTGCCAGCAGTGATCGACAGGGCTGGGGGGAAAAACTGTTTTTT	CASSDRQGWGEKLFF
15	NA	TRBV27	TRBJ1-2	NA	TGTGCCAGCAGTTCCGGGGGACGTTCGGACTATGGCTACACCTTC	CASSSGGRSDYGYTF
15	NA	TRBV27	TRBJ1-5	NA	TGTGCCAGCAGTTTGGCTTATCCGGACAGTGAGCCCCAGCATTTT	CASSLAYPDSEPQHF
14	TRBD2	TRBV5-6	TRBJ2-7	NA	TGTGCCAGCAGCAAAACTAGCGGTCGGGTCGAGCAGTACTTC	CASSKTSGRVEQYF
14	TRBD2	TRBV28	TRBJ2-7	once	TGTGCCAGCAGTTTGGGCGGGAGTCTCTACGAGCAGTACTTC	CASSLGGSLYEQYF
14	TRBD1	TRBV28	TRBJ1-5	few	TGTGCCAGCAGTTTGGGGGACAGGGACCAGCCCCAGCATTTT	CASSLGDRDQPQHF
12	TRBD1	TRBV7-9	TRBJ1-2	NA	TGTGCCAGCAGCTTCGCAGGGGGAGGCTACACCTTC	CASSFAGGGYTF
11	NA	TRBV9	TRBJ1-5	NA	TGTGCCAGCAGCACAAATCAGCCCCAGCATTTT	CASSTNQPQHF
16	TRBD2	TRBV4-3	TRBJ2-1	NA	TGCGCCAGCAGCCAAGATCTGCGGGGGATCAACAATGAGCAGTTCTTC	CASSQDLRGINNEQFF
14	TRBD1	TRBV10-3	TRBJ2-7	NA	TGTGCCATCAGTCCTACGGGACAGACCTACGAGCAGTACTTC	CAISPTGQTYEQYF
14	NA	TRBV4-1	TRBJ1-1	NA	TGCGCCAGCAGCCAAGCCAGGGCGGACACTGAAGCTTTCTTT	CASSQARADTEAFF
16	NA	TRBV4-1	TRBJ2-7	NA	TGCGCCAGCAGCCAAGGCCGACACAAGGCCCAGTACGAGCAGTACTTC	CASSQGRHKAQYEQYF
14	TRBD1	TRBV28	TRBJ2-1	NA	TGTGCCAGCAGGTCGACAGGGGTCTACAATGAGCAGTTCTTC	CASRSTGVYNEQFF
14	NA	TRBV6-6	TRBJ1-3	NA	TGTGCCAGCAGCGACACCCTTGCTGGAAACACCATATATTTT	CASSDTLAGNTIYF
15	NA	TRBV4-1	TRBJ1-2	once	TGCGCCAGCAGCCAAGATCCCAGGGCTAACTATGGCTACACCTTC	CASSQDPRANYGYTF
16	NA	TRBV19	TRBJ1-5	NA	TGTGCCAGTACCACGGGAGGTTACAGGTATCCTCAGCCCCAGCATTTT	CASTTGGYRYPQPQHF
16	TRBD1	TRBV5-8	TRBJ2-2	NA	TGTGCCAGCAGCCGGGGACAGGGAACGAACACCGGGGAGCTGTTTTTT	CASSRGQGTNTGELFF
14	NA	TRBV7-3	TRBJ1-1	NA	TGTGCCAGCAGCTTAATCGGCGGGGGAACTGAAGCTTTCTTT	CASSLIGGGTEAFF
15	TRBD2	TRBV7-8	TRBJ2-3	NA	TGTGCCAGCACTGAGGCGGGGGGGTGGACAGATACGCAGTATTTT	CASTEAGGWTDTQYF